The clone carrying this TCR beta chain was seen a handful of times. The germline V gene encodes CDR1 DFQATT and CDR2 SNEGSKA (reference sequence). The CDR3 extends over 13 amino acids. Trimming cost V 6 bases and J 5 bases, with 11 bases left between them. A second PCR of 7 to 11 cycles used a sample-barcoded 5' primer and a J-beta primer mix. MiXCR, applied by TCRdb to the 5' RACE reads, yields one record per CDR3 protein. Here the sample spans under 2,000,000 distinct CDR3 sequences, roughly 49% being singletons. This sample is part of a study of blood T cells in healthy people across ages. V usage is TRBV20-1 and J usage is TRBJ1-6, with D perhaps matching TRBD1 (5 bases). The sample comprised blood. This receptor was identified in a middle-aged woman in good health. CDR3 loop: CSAGHQDNSPLHF. The CDR3, as DNA: TGCAGTGCCGGACACCAGGATAATTCACCCCTCCACTTT.